This note documents a single T cell receptor (beta chain) sequence. What it binds is not known. Genomic DNA belonging to each subset was distributed in equal measure over several immunoSEQ plates. The table came from immunoSEQ multiplex PCR; TCRdb's copy has only in-frame clones and leaves some out. The sample contains approximately 1,500,000 clones, approximately 98% of which appear only once. Trimming pared 3 bases from V and 0 bases from J, leaving 15 bases between. Germline values: CDR1 GTSNPN, CDR2 SVGIG (reference sequence). This CDR3 has 16 residues. The data are from a study of shared clonotypes between healthy human individuals. Findings and limits, study-wide: Sharing across four donors was highest in naive CD4 (roughly 5%) and lowest in memory CD8 (0.4%).

V usage is TRBV30 and J usage is TRBJ1-5, with unresolved D. This sequence was found in a man younger than 45 in good health. Sequencing was done on a sample of naive CD4+ T cells sorted from blood. The sample's subset: CD45RA+ positively selected. CDR3 amino acids: CAWRRPSLDSNQPQHF. As DNA, the CDR3 is TGTGCCTGGAGGAGACCGAGTTTGGATAGCAATCAGCCCCAGCATTTT.